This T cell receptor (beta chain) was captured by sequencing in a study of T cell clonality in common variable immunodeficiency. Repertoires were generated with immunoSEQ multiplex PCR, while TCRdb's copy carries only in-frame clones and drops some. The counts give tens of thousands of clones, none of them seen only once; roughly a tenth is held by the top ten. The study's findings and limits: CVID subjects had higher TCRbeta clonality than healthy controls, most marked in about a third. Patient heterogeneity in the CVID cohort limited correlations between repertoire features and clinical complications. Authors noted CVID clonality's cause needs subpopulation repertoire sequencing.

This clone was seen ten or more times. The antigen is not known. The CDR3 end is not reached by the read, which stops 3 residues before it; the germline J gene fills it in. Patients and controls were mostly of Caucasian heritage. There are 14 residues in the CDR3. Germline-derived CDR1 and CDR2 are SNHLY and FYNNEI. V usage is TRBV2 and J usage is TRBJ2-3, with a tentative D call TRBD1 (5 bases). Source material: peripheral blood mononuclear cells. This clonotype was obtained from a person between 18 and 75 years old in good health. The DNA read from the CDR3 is TGTGCCAGCACCCAGCAGGGCAGTCAAGAGACG. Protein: CASTQQGSQET. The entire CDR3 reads CASTQQGSQETQYF.